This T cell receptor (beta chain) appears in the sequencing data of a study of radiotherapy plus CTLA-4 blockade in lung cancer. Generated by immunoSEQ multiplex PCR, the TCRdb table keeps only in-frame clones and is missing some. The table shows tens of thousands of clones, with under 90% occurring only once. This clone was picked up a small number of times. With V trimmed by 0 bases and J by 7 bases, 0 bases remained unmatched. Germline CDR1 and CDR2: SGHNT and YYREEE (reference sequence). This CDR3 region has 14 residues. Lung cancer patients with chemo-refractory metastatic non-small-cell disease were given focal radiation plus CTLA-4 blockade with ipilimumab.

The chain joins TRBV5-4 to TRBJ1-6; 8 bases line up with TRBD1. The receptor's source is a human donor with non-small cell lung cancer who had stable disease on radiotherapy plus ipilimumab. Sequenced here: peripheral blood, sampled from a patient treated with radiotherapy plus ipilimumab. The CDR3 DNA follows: TGTGCCAGCAGCTTGGACAGGGGGAATTCACCCCTCCACTTT. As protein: CASSLDRGNSPLHF.